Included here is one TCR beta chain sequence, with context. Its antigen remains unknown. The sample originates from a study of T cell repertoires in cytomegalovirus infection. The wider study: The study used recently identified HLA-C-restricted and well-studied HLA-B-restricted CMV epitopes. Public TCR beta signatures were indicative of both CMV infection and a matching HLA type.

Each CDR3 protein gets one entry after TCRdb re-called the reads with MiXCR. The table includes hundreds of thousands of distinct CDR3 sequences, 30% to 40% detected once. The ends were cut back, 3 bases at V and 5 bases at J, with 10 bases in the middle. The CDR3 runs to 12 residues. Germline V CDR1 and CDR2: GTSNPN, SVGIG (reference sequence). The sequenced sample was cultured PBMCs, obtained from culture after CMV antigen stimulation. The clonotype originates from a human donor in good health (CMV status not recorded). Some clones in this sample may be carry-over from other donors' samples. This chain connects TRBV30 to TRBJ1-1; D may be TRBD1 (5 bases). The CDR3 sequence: CAWSGGKTEAFF. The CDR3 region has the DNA TGTGCCTGGAGCGGGGGGAAGACTGAAGCTTTCTTT.